A single sample gave rise to the 18 T cell receptor beta chains below, sequenced in a study of OX40 agonist ivuxolimab in advanced cancers. Sequenced by immunoSEQ multiplex PCR; TCRdb stores in-frame clones only, minus some. The table shows 75,000 to 100,000 clones, with roughly nine tenths occurring only once. The sample was CD4+ or CD8+ T cells sorted from blood, taken in a trial of the OX40 agonist ivuxolimab. The receptors derive from an adult with an advanced solid tumor such as melanoma, head and neck, liver or kidney cancer.

This chain uses TRBV5-1 with TRBJ2-3; 12 bases map to TRBD2. V lost 3 bases to trimming and J lost 7 bases; unmatched junction nucleotides: 9. This CDR3 has 16 residues. Germline CDR1 SGHRS, CDR2 YFSETQ. The CDR3 loop reads CASSWRTSGDRNTQYF. The CDR3 DNA reads TGCGCCAGCAGCTGGAGGACTAGCGGGGACCGTAATACGCAGTATTTT.

The genes are TRBV11-3 and TRBJ2-3, with 16 bases matching TRBD2. The V gene end was trimmed by 5 bases and the J gene end by 4 bases; junction bases not matched to a gene: 6. The CDR3 contains 17 residues. Germline assignment: CDR1 SGHNT and CDR2 YENEEA. Here the CDR3 DNA reads TGTGCCAGCAGCCCTGGGACTAGCGGGAGGGATCCAGATACGCAGTATTTT. Translation gives CASSPGTSGRDPDTQYF. Full variable domain (remainder filled in from reference TRBV11-3 and TRBJ2-3): EAGVVQSPRYKIIEKKQPVAFWCNPISGHNTLYWYLQNLGQGPELLIRYENEEAVDDSQLPKDRFSAERLKGVDSTLKIQPAELGDSAVYLCASSPGTSGRDPDTQYFGPGTRLTVL.

The V and J genes are TRBV28 and TRBJ1-1; 7 nucleotides line up with TRBD1. Germline V gives CDR1 MDHEN, CDR2 SYDVKM. The CDR3 totals 16 residues. J was trimmed by 5 bases and V by 3 bases; bases with no gene match: 12. The CDR3 sequence is CASSFNRGHGVTEAFF. CDR3 coding DNA: TGTGCCAGCAGTTTCAACAGGGGCCATGGGGTGACTGAAGCTTTCTTT.

The chain joins TRBV28 to TRBJ1-6, with a weak D call TRBD1 (5 bases). The CDR3 consists of 15 residues. Germline CDR1 is MDHEN and CDR2 is SYDVKM. Trimming stripped 7 bases from V and 2 bases from J, with 12 bases between. This CDR3 is CASKERGTYNSPLHF. In DNA, the CDR3 is TGTGCCAGCAAGGAGAGGGGCACCTATAATTCACCCCTCCACTTT.

V is TRBV18 and J is TRBJ2-1; TRBD1 is a possible D gene (5 bases). The germline CDR1 and CDR2 sequences are KGHSH and LQKENI. This CDR3 contains 15 residues. V lost 6 bases and J 6 bases, leaving 18 bases between the germline ends. CDR3 in amino acids: CASSSFDSPGNEQFF. CDR3 bases: TGTGCCAGCTCTTCATTCGACAGCCCGGGCAATGAGCAGTTCTTC.

V and J are TRBV5-4 and TRBJ2-1, with 7 positions matching TRBD2. The J segment lost 9 bases and the V segment lost 5 bases, leaving 11 bases of the junction unmatched. Germline CDR1 SGHNT, CDR2 YYREEE (reference sequence). The CDR3 has 14 residues. The CDR3 is CASSDGGRVGEQFF. The CDR3 DNA reads as TGTGCCAGCAGTGATGGTGGGAGGGTCGGTGAGCAGTTCTTC.

V and J are TRBV6-5 and TRBJ1-6; 7 bases match TRBD1. The CDR3 extends over 15 amino acids. V shed 6 bases, J shed 6 bases, and the junction held 8 bases outside the gene matches. Per germline, CDR1 MNHEY and CDR2 SVGAGI. In nucleotides, the CDR3 is TGTGCCAGCAGCCGCAACAGGGGAGTTAATTCACCCCTCCACTTT. Protein product: CASSRNRGVNSPLHF.

This chain uses TRBV28 with TRBJ2-3; 13 bases fit TRBD2. Trimming at V came to 5 bases and at J to 3 bases, leaving 8 bases not matched to a gene. CDR3 length: 17 amino acids. Germline CDR1 is MDHEN and CDR2 is SYDVKM. The CDR3 here is CASSPPGLAGRTDTQYF. CDR3 in DNA: TGTGCCAGCAGTCCCCCGGGACTAGCGGGAAGAACAGATACGCAGTATTTT.

The V gene is TRBV6-5, the J gene TRBJ1-1, with a possible D match to TRBD1 (5 bases). This CDR3 is 15 amino acids long. Germline CDR1 MNHEY, CDR2 SVGAGI. V was cut by 6 bases and J by 2 bases, with 16 bases left in between. This CDR3 reads CASRKPGTSNTEAFF. The CDR3 DNA sequence: TGTGCCAGCAGAAAACCCGGGACCTCTAACACTGAAGCTTTCTTT.

This chain links TRBV9 with TRBJ1-2, with D perhaps matching TRBD1 (6 bases). CDR3 length: 14 amino acids. Per the germline V gene, CDR1 is SGDLS and CDR2 is YYNGEE. V lost 0 bases, J lost 6 bases, and 12 bases lay in between. This CDR3 reads CASSVGPQGDGYTF. The CDR3 region has the DNA TGTGCCAGCAGCGTAGGGCCACAGGGCGATGGCTACACCTTC.

This clone has just a few counts. The V call is TRBV19, the J call TRBJ2-7; TRBD1 matches 9 bases. J was trimmed by 7 bases and V by 6 bases; bases with no gene match: 7. Looked up from germline, CDR1 is LNHDA and CDR2 is SQIVND (reference sequence). This CDR3 contains 13 residues. The CDR3 DNA reads as TGTGCCAGTAGGGAGACAGGGGGTGGTGAGCAGTACTTC. Translation gives CASRETGGGEQYF.

V is TRBV7-2 and J is TRBJ2-7, with D perhaps TRBD1 (5 bases). Germline V lookup: CDR1 SGHTA, CDR2 FQGNSA. Trimming removed 0 bases from V and 7 bases from J, with 10 bases in between. The length of the CDR3 is 13 residues. The CDR3 loop reads CASSLARQFEQYF. The CDR3 DNA reads as TGTGCCAGCAGCTTAGCCAGACAGTTTGAGCAGTACTTC.

V usage is TRBV7-2 and J usage is TRBJ2-3; TRBD2 matches 9 bases. Per germline, CDR1 SGHTA and CDR2 FQGNSA. The CDR3 loop spans 16 amino acids. The V gene end was trimmed by 9 bases and the J gene end by 2 bases; junction bases not matched to a gene: 12. The CDR3 bases are TGTGCCAGTGCACTCGGGCGGGAGGGTATCACAGATACGCAGTATTTT. Translation gives CASALGREGITDTQYF.

In regard to this clone: Different DNA sequences within this sample yield the same CDR3. The rearrangement joins TRBV12-5 to TRBJ2-2, with D hard to call. V lost 2 bases, J lost 5 bases, and 0 bases lay in between. The CDR3 length is 11 residues. The V gene's germline CDR1 is LGHNT and CDR2 FRNRAP. CDR3 sequence (DNA): TGTGCTAGTGGTTTGACCGGGGAGCTGTTTTTT. It yields the protein CASGLTGELFF.

This sequence joins TRBV28 and TRBJ2-7; no definite D call. The CDR3 has 11 residues. Germline values: CDR1 MDHEN, CDR2 SYDVKM. Trimming left V 4 bases short and J 3 bases short, with 4 bases between. This CDR3 reads CASSSNYEQYF. The CDR3 nucleotides are TGTGCCAGCAGTTCCAACTACGAGCAGTACTTC.

The J gene is TRBJ1-1, the V gene TRBV9, with no clear D. Germline V gene lookup returns CDR1 SGDLS and CDR2 YYNGEE. Deletions cut 0 bases from V and 3 bases from J, with 6 bases between. The CDR3 length is 13 residues. Here the CDR3 DNA reads TGTGCCAGCAGCGTAGGTCAGCACACTGAAGCTTTCTTT. Encoded protein: CASSVGQHTEAFF.

A single count supports this clone. The CDR3: CASRPGTGNQPQHF. The CDR3 bases are TGTGCCAGCAGGCCCGGGACAGGCAATCAGCCCCAGCATTTT. This sequence joins TRBV28 and TRBJ1-5, with TRBD1 identical over 7 bases. The ends lost 6 bases at V and 2 bases at J; junction bases unmatched: 4. The CDR3 totals 14 residues. CDR1 is MDHEN and CDR2 is SYDVKM in the germline V gene.

In DNA form, the CDR3 reads TGTGCCAGCAGCTCCTCCAACAGGGGGGGCGGTCAGCCCCAGCATTTT. Translation: CASSSSNRGGGQPQHF. The chain uses TRBV7-2 and TRBJ1-5, with TRBD1 matching over 8 bases. The trim removed 4 bases at V and 6 bases at J, leaving 11 bases unmatched. The CDR3 spans 16 residues. Per germline, CDR1 SGHTA and CDR2 FQGNSA.